This T cell receptor beta chain was obtained from a study of T cells in Graves' hyperthyroidism and ophthalmopathy. Authors of the study amplified TCR beta CDR3 regions from RNA transcripts. The HTBI primer set was used in a first-round RT-PCR of the TCR CDR3. A single record per CDR3 protein comes from TCRdb applying MiXCR to the multiplex PCR reads. The sample yields 540,000 or so distinct CDR3 sequences, about a sixth seen once. The CDR3 runs 14 residues. Trimming left V 3 bases short and J 1 base short, with 12 bases between. Germline CDR1 and CDR2: DFQATT and SNEGSKA (reference sequence). This clonotype was observed a handful of times. As yet, its antigen is unknown. Study results and caveats: A 13 V-J model separated ophthalmopathy from stable hyperthyroidism.

8.5 to 10 ml of fresh peripheral blood supplied the PBMCs. J is TRBJ1-2 and V is TRBV20-1, with TRBD1 as a possible D gene (5 bases). The TCR comes from a woman younger than 45 with Graves' hyperthyroidism. Sequenced: blood. The CDR3 reads CSASGGINNYGYTF. The CDR3 region has the DNA TGCAGTGCTAGTGGGGGGATTAATAACTATGGCTACACCTTC.